These 20 T cell receptor beta chains came from one sample sequenced in a study of cytomegalovirus exposure and HLA in healthy donors. Primers included in the PCR were 60 Vbeta and 13 Jbeta primers. Some clones are missing from TCRdb's copy, which holds only in-frame ones; the method was immunoSEQ multiplex PCR. Of 150,000 to 200,000 clones listed, 79% are singletons. Sequencing input: PBMCs. The receptors were gathered from a woman between 25 and 40 years old in good health and CMV-seropositive.

The chain links TRBV13 to TRBJ1-4, with TRBD1 matching over 9 bases. The trim removed 3 bases at V and 8 bases at J, leaving 4 bases unmatched. CDR1 PRHDT and CDR2 FYEKMQ come from the germline V gene (reference sequence). The CDR3 has 14 amino acids. CDR3 in DNA: TGTGCCAGCAGCTTGAGACAGGGGGGCGAAAAACTGTTTTTT. Protein sequence: CASSLRQGGEKLFF.

This clone showed up just once. The chain combines TRBV6-5 with TRBJ2-7; tentative D call: TRBD2 (7 bases). V was cut by 8 bases and J by 5 bases, with 22 bases left in between. CDR3 length equals 15 residues. CDR1 and CDR2 (germline): MNHEY, SVGAGI. For the CDR3, the DNA is TGTGCCAGCGGGAGGGGGATGCAGGGACGTAACGAGCAGTACTTC. It translates to CASGRGMQGRNEQYF.

The CDR3 sequence: CSALDRGEQYF. The CDR3 DNA is TGCAGTGCTTTAGACAGGGGAGAGCAGTACTTC. J is TRBJ2-7 and V is TRBV20-1, with 8 bases identical to TRBD1. From germline, CDR1 is DFQATT and CDR2 SNEGSKA (reference sequence). V lost 5 bases and J lost 7; bases outside the gene matches: 4. The CDR3 has 11 amino acids.

CDR3 DNA: TGTGCCAGCAGGACAGCCAACACTGAAGCTTTCTTT. Protein: CASRTANTEAFF. The V gene is TRBV27, the J gene TRBJ1-1; possible D gene TRBD1, 5 bases. The V and J ends lost 6 bases and 2 bases respectively, with 7 bases between them. The CDR3 loop spans 12 amino acids. In germline, CDR1 is MNHEY, CDR2 SMNVEV (reference sequence).

This clone appeared a single time. The chain joins TRBV6-5 to TRBJ1-2, with TRBD1 matching 10 bases. Trimming cost V 6 bases and J 5 bases; bases outside gene matches: 6. Germline CDR1 MNHEY, CDR2 SVGAGI. This CDR3 is 14 amino acids long. CDR3 amino acids: CASRMTGQGYGYTF. Written as DNA, the CDR3 is TGTGCCAGCAGGATGACGGGACAGGGGTATGGCTACACCTTC.

The J gene is TRBJ2-1, the V gene TRBV5-5, with 7 positions matching TRBD1. The ends lost 5 bases at V and 1 base at J; junction bases unmatched: 9. The germline V gene encodes CDR1 SGHKS and CDR2 YYEKEE (reference sequence). The CDR3 spans 16 residues. CDR3 residues: CASRGIRTGSYNEQFF. The CDR3 DNA reads as TGTGCCAGCAGGGGGATCAGGACAGGTTCCTACAATGAGCAGTTCTTC.

The chain is built from TRBV9 and TRBJ2-3, with D maybe TRBD2 (6 bases). This CDR3 is built from 14 residues. Germline V gene sequence: CDR1 SGDLS, CDR2 YYNGEE. V was cut by 6 bases and J by 5 bases, with 16 bases left in between. The CDR3 loop is CASNAGRPRDTQYF. The CDR3 coding sequence is TGTGCCAGCAACGCGGGGCGGCCTCGAGATACGCAGTATTTT.

The V call is TRBV14, the J call TRBJ2-5, with no clear D. There are 12 residues in the CDR3. Trimming pared 4 bases from V and 1 base from J, leaving 4 bases between. CDR1 and CDR2 from the germline V gene are SGHDN and FVKESK. CDR3 in amino acids: CASSRAQETQYF. The CDR3 DNA reads as TGTGCCAGCAGCCGGGCCCAAGAGACCCAGTACTTC.

This clone came up once. The V gene is TRBV19, the J gene TRBJ2-1; 7 bases match TRBD1. Germline loops: CDR1 LNHDA, CDR2 SQIVND (reference sequence). The trim removed 7 bases at V and 7 bases at J, leaving 7 bases unmatched. The CDR3 covers 13 residues. The CDR3 spells CASKGTAWNEQFF. In nucleotides, the CDR3 is TGTGCCAGTAAAGGGACAGCGTGGAATGAGCAGTTCTTC.

V and J are TRBV4-3 and TRBJ2-3; the D is unclear. Germline V gives CDR1 LGHNA, CDR2 YSLEER. Between the trimmed V and J ends, which lost 1 base and 2 bases, there was a span of 13 bases. This CDR3 is 16 amino acids long. CDR3 in amino acids: CASSQAPNSYTDTQYF. In DNA form, the CDR3 reads TGCGCCAGCAGCCAAGCTCCGAACAGCTACACAGATACGCAGTATTTT.

The rearrangement joins TRBV4-1 to TRBJ1-5; 9 nucleotides agree with TRBD1. The CDR3 is 15 residues long. Germline loops: CDR1 MGHRA, CDR2 YSYEKL. The V segment lost 4 bases and the J segment 2 bases; nucleotides outside the gene matches: 3. CDR3 loop: CASSLGQGGNQPQHF. CDR3 nucleotide sequence: TGCGCCAGCAGCCTGGGACAGGGCGGCAATCAGCCCCAGCATTTT.

This rearrangement joins TRBV6-4 to TRBJ1-1; D unresolved. Germline values: CDR1 MRHNA, CDR2 SNTAGT. The V end lost 6 bases, the J end lost 1 base, and 9 bases lay between the germline ends. The CDR3 extends over 13 amino acids. The CDR3, as DNA: TGTGCCAGCAGCATGGCAGGGAACACTGAAGCTTTCTTT. The encoded protein is CASSMAGNTEAFF.

The chain has TRBV6-5 and TRBJ1-5; 7 bases map to TRBD1. The J segment lost 7 bases and the V segment lost 0 bases, leaving 6 bases of the junction unmatched. The germline CDR1 and CDR2 sequences are MNHEY and SVGAGI. The CDR3 loop spans 15 amino acids. CDR3 in amino acids: CASSYSMTGKQPQHF. CDR3 in DNA: TGTGCCAGCAGTTACTCGATGACAGGGAAACAGCCCCAGCATTTT.

This clone was detected once. The CDR3 nucleotides are TGTGCCAGCAGCACCAGGGTTAGCAATCAGCCCCAGCATTTT. Translation gives CASSTRVSNQPQHF. The rearrangement links TRBV27 to TRBJ1-5; weak D call: TRBD1 (5 bases). Germline CDR1 and CDR2: MNHEY and SMNVEV (reference sequence). Trimming took 6 bases from V and 0 from J, leaving 9 bases between them. The CDR3 runs to 14 residues.

The chain employs TRBV7-9 and TRBJ1-1; D gene uncertain. Germline V gene data show CDR1 as SEHNR and CDR2 as FQNEAQ (reference sequence). V lost 3 bases, J lost 5 bases, and 16 bases lay in between. The CDR3 length is 15 residues. CDR3 sequence: CASSFSYSRETEAFF. CDR3 coding DNA: TGTGCCAGCAGCTTCTCGTATAGCAGAGAGACTGAAGCTTTCTTT.

The DNA for the CDR3 is TGTGCCAGCAAAGACGGGAGTATAACAGATACGCAGTATTTT. Translated, it gives CASKDGSITDTQYF. This sequence joins TRBV21-1 and TRBJ2-3; the table assigns TRBD2, which was not confirmed against the DNA. TRBV21-1 is a pseudogene. The CDR3 loop spans 14 amino acids.

The sample holds one count of this clone. This chain joins TRBV2 and TRBJ2-7; 7 nucleotides match TRBD1. The germline CDR1 and CDR2 sequences are SNHLY and FYNNEI. CDR3 size: 11 residues. Losses at the gene ends were 6 bases for V and 13 bases for J; bases not matched to a gene: 9. The CDR3 protein is CASRRMAGGYF. CDR3 in DNA: TGTGCCAGCAGGAGGATGGCAGGGGGTTACTTC.

This chain links TRBV5-8 with TRBJ2-1, with TRBD2 matching over 10 bases. V shed 6 bases and J 4 bases; nucleotides not matched to a gene: 7. CDR3 length: 15 amino acids. In germline, CDR1 is SGHTS, CDR2 YDEGEE. The DNA for the CDR3 is TGTGCCAGCAACCCCGGGACTAGCGTTTACAATGAGCAGTTCTTC. This translates into CASNPGTSVYNEQFF. The whole variable domain, remainder taken from reference TRBV5-8 and TRBJ2-1, is EAGVTQSPTHLIKTRGQQATLRCSPISGHTSVYWYQQALGLGLQFLLWYDEGEERNRGNFPPRFSGRQFPNYSSELNVNALELEDSALYLCASNPGTSVYNEQFFGPGTRLTVL.

This clone has just a few counts. The rearrangement links TRBV7-6 to TRBJ2-2, with TRBD1 matching 7 bases. J lost 1 base, V lost 5 bases, and 1 base had no gene match. The length of the CDR3 is 14 residues. Germline loops: CDR1 SGHVS, CDR2 FNYEAQ. The CDR3 loop reads CASSRQGNTGELFF. The CDR3 nucleotides read TGTGCCAGCAGCCGACAGGGGAACACCGGGGAGCTGTTTTTT.

This rearrangement joins TRBV5-6 to TRBJ2-4, with D uncertain. Trimming removed 4 bases from V and 0 bases from J, with 8 bases in between. Germline CDR1 is SGHDT and CDR2 is YYEEEE. The CDR3 totals 14 residues. The CDR3 protein is CASSRRLAKNIQYF. CDR3 coding DNA: TGTGCCAGCAGCCGAAGACTAGCCAAAAACATTCAGTACTTC.